These 9 T cell receptor beta chains share one sample of origin, sequenced in a study of T cell responses to AZD1222 COVID-19 vaccine. Clones were sequenced by immunoSEQ multiplex PCR, and TCRdb holds only the in-frame ones, with some missing. The table includes under 150,000 clones, about nine tenths detected once. Sequencing was performed on peripheral blood, taken 28 days after the second AZD1222 dose. The receptor source for this set is an adult who received the AZD1222 COVID-19 vaccine.

The chain joins TRBV13 to TRBJ1-3; a possible D gene is TRBD1 (5 bases). V lost 3 bases and J 3 bases, leaving 12 bases between the germline ends. This CDR3 is built from 15 residues. CDR1 is PRHDT, CDR2 FYEKMQ, per germline (reference sequence). CDR3 protein: CASSLGQGFGNTIYF. For the CDR3, the DNA is TGTGCCAGCAGCTTGGGGCAGGGTTTTGGAAACACCATATATTTT.

The chain has TRBV5-4 and TRBJ1-2; possibly TRBD1 for D (5 bases). Trimming removed 5 bases from V and 8 bases from J, with 25 bases in between. The CDR3 consists of 16 residues. The germline gives CDR1 SGHNT, CDR2 YYREEE (reference sequence). CDR3 loop: CASRTALGAGARGYTF. In DNA form, the CDR3 reads TGTGCCAGCAGGACGGCCTTAGGGGCCGGGGCGAGGGGCTACACCTTC.

The CDR3 reads CASRVQERSPLHF. The CDR3 coding sequence is TGTGCCAGCAGAGTTCAGGAGAGATCACCCCTCCACTTT. This chain joins TRBV28 and TRBJ1-6; no clear D. The V end was cut by 6 bases, the J end by 10 bases, with 13 bases between. The CDR3 totals 13 residues. The germline CDR1 and CDR2 sequences are MDHEN and SYDVKM.

CDR3 bases: TGTGCCAGCTCACCTAGCGGGGGGATCACCGGGGAGCTGTTTTTT. Encoded protein: CASSPSGGITGELFF. The chain couples TRBV18 to TRBJ2-2, with 10 bases identical to TRBD2. J gave up 4 bases and V 3 bases, and 2 bases lay outside the gene matches. The CDR3 covers 15 residues. Germline-derived CDR1 and CDR2 are KGHSH and LQKENI.

The count of this clone is one. The rearrangement uses TRBV5-1 and TRBJ2-7; D is unresolved. From germline, CDR1 is SGHRS and CDR2 YFSETQ. V dropped 0 bases and J dropped 2 bases, with 9 bases sitting between them. This CDR3 has 14 residues. The DNA for the CDR3 is TGCGCCAGCAGCTTGGCGATTGATCCCTACGAGCAGTACTTC. Translation: CASSLAIDPYEQYF.

The chain uses TRBV10-3 and TRBJ1-1, with a possible D match to TRBD1 (6 bases). Trimming removed 7 bases from V and 5 bases from J, with 17 bases in between. The CDR3 is made up of 14 amino acids. Per the germline V gene, CDR1 is ENHRY and CDR2 is SYGVKD. CDR3 in DNA: TGTGCCATCAAACAGCCAGGGGATGTAACTGAAGCTTTCTTT. Amino acid sequence: CAIKQPGDVTEAFF.

The chain combines TRBV7-2 with TRBJ2-1; 9 nucleotides align to TRBD2. Germline CDR1 reads SGHTA; CDR2 reads FQGNSA. V shed 0 bases and J 15 bases; nucleotides not matched to a gene: 9. This CDR3 has 14 residues. The CDR3 nucleotides read TGTGCCAGCAGCTTAGCGATAGCGGGGGCCCCTTCGTTCTTC. Translating it yields CASSLAIAGAPSFF.

The chain employs TRBV15 and TRBJ1-2; weak D call: TRBD1 (6 bases). CDR1 and CDR2 (germline): LNHNV, YYDKDF (reference sequence). Trimming shortened V by 5 bases and J by 5 bases, and 18 bases separated the two germline ends. The CDR3 length is 15 residues. This chain's CDR3 is CATSPHPGTPYGYTF. CDR3 in DNA: TGTGCCACCAGCCCCCACCCTGGGACACCTTATGGCTACACCTTC.

The J gene is TRBJ1-2, the V gene TRBV27; TRBD1 is a possible D gene (6 bases). CDR3 length: 15 residues. Germline CDR1 MNHEY, CDR2 SMNVEV (reference sequence). With 5 bases removed from V and 4 bases from J, the gap between germline ends came to 17 bases. The CDR3 DNA follows: TGTGCCAGCAGTCTAGTTTGGGGGGCCGTCTATGGCTACACCTTC. Translated: CASSLVWGAVYGYTF.